Listed here is a single T cell receptor (beta chain). The sample is drawn from a study of blood T cell repertoires in COVID-19. Background on the study: The United States, Italy and Spain provided the acute and convalescent COVID-19 samples. From T cells, B-cell-depleted T cells, or PBMCs came the material, which was cDNA or gDNA.

The CDR3 is 14 amino acids. Trimming shortened V by 6 bases and J by 2 bases, and 11 bases separated the two germline ends. Per germline, CDR1 MNHEY and CDR2 SMNVEV (reference sequence). In the original workflow: Estimation of nucleated cell counts was performed using reference gene primer amplification. The repertoire was sequenced with immunoSEQ multiplex PCR; TCRdb's copy has only in-frame clones and lacks some. The V and J calls and clone size come from that table; D and trimming were worked out from the DNA. This table has nearly 200,000 clones, approximately 84% appearing once. Material: peripheral blood. The rearrangement uses TRBV27 and TRBJ1-3; the D is unclear. The origin of this receptor is a human donor with acute or convalescent COVID-19. The donor label of this sample is uncertain. CDR3 in amino acids: CASRPRLPGNTIYF. CDR3 sequence (DNA): TGTGCCAGCAGGCCGAGACTCCCTGGAAACACCATATATTTT.